This T cell receptor beta chain was captured by sequencing in a study of blood T cell repertoires in COVID-19. Study-level information: Acute and convalescent COVID-19 samples came from the United States, Italy and Spain. T cells, B-cell-depleted T cells, or PBMCs supplied cDNA or gDNA.

Original handling: Amplifying reference gene primers gave estimates of nucleated cell counts. TCRdb keeps only in-frame clones here, not all; method: immunoSEQ multiplex PCR. The DNA gave D and trimming, while V, J and clone size come from that table. The data hold roughly 49,000 clones, with around 83% observed a single time. Trimming stripped 5 bases from V and 8 bases from J, with 15 bases between. The CDR3 is 13 residues long. Per the germline V gene, CDR1 is SGHVS and CDR2 is FQNEAQ. The sequenced sample consisted of peripheral blood. The clonotype was recovered from an elderly woman with acute or convalescent COVID-19. The V and J genes are TRBV7-8 and TRBJ1-2; D not resolved. This CDR3 is CASSLSISHGYTF. The CDR3 nucleotides are TGTGCCAGCAGCCTTAGCATCAGTCACGGCTACACCTTC.